The 13 T cell receptor beta chains reported below all come from one sample, sequenced in a study of cytomegalovirus exposure and HLA in healthy donors (dated by TCRdb to the late 2010s). The library was obtained by the immunoSEQ multiplex PCR assay. For the multiplex PCR, a mixture combining 60 forward primers for TCR Vbeta segments and 13 reverse primers for TCR Jbeta segments was used. TCRdb took this table from immuneACCESS and kept in-frame rearrangements with V and J called. Such tables lack part of the clones; where checked against another copy, unresolved V genes explain under half of the gap, and the rest is unexplained. The sample table lists approximately 110,000 clones, over 60% of them with a count of one. Around 13% of the sample is taken by the ten largest. The sample taken for sequencing was PBMCs. All receptors come from a woman aged 35 to 49 in good health and CMV-seropositive.

This rearrangement joins TRBV6-1 to TRBJ2-1; possibly TRBD2 for D (5 bases). This CDR3 spans 15 amino acids. V was pared by 1 base and J by 10 bases, with 17 bases between. In germline, CDR1 is MNHNS, CDR2 SASEGT. The CDR3 loop is CASSEGASLLVEQFF. The DNA of the CDR3 is TGTGCCAGCAGTGAAGGGGCTAGCTTATTAGTCGAGCAGTTCTTC.

This clone was seen only a few times. The J gene is TRBJ2-7, the V gene TRBV11-2; D not resolved. The CDR3 is made up of 13 amino acids. V was trimmed by 3 bases and J by 2 bases, leaving 8 bases between them. Germline V gives CDR1 SGHAT, CDR2 FQNNGV. CDR3 residues: CASSFPGTYEQYF. In DNA, the CDR3 is TGTGCCAGCAGCTTCCCGGGTACCTACGAGCAGTACTTC. Full variable domain (remainder filled in from reference TRBV11-2 and TRBJ2-7): EAGVAQSPRYKIIEKRQSVAFWCNPISGHATLYWYQQILGQGPKLLIQFQNNGVVDDSQLPKDRFSAERLKGVDSTLKIQPAKLEDSAVYLCASSFPGTYEQYFGPGTRLTVT.

This clone has more than one count but fewer than ten. The CDR3 protein is CASSVGPHGAQETQYF. The CDR3 DNA sequence: TGTGCCAGCAGCGTAGGTCCCCATGGGGCCCAAGAGACCCAGTACTTC. V usage is TRBV9 and J usage is TRBJ2-5; D possibly corresponds to TRBD1 (5 bases). This CDR3 is 16 amino acids long. CDR1 is SGDLS and CDR2 is YYNGEE in the germline V gene. Trimming left V 0 bases short and J 1 base short, with 13 bases between.

The count of this clone is one. The rearrangement joins TRBV28 to TRBJ2-7; 11 nucleotides align to TRBD1. CDR1 MDHEN and CDR2 SYDVKM come from the germline V gene. V lost 5 bases, J lost 8 bases, and 5 bases stayed unmatched. The CDR3 has 13 residues. The CDR3 bases are TGTGCCAGCAGTCCCGGACAGGGGGCGAAGCAGTACTTC. Translated, it gives CASSPGQGAKQYF. The entire variable domain, with the rest obtained from reference TRBV28 and TRBJ2-7, is as follows: DVKVTQSSRYLVKRTGEKVFLECVQDMDHENMFWYRQDPGLGLRLIYFSYDVKMKEKGDIPEGYSVSREKKERFSLILESASTNQTSMYLCASSPGQGAKQYFGPGTRLTVT.

The chain recombines TRBV29-1 with TRBJ2-5; 12 nucleotides agree with TRBD1. Losses at the gene ends were 3 bases for V and 5 bases for J; bases not matched to a gene: 4. Germline CDR1 SQVTM, CDR2 ANQGSEA. The CDR3 covers 14 residues. The CDR3 loop reads CSVEGQGARETQYF. DNA for the CDR3: TGCAGCGTTGAGGGACAGGGGGCGCGGGAGACCCAGTACTTC. Drawing the rest from reference TRBV29-1 and TRBJ2-5, the complete variable domain is SAVISQKPSRDICQRGTSLTIQCQVDSQVTMMFWYRQQPGQSLTLIATANQGSEATYESGFVIDKFPISRPNLTFSTLTVSNMSPEDSSIYLCSVEGQGARETQYFGPGTRLLVL.

The V and J genes are TRBV28 and TRBJ2-5, with D perhaps matching TRBD2 (5 bases). The germline CDR1 and CDR2 sequences are MDHEN and SYDVKM. V was cut by 6 bases and J by 5 bases, with 13 bases left in between. This CDR3 is 13 amino acids long. DNA of the CDR3: TGTGCCAGCAGGGACGGGGTGCGTGAGACCCAGTACTTC. Translation gives CASRDGVRETQYF. Together with reference TRBV28 and TRBJ2-5, the CDR3 gives the full variable domain: DVKVTQSSRYLVKRTGEKVFLECVQDMDHENMFWYRQDPGLGLRLIYFSYDVKMKEKGDIPEGYSVSREKKERFSLILESASTNQTSMYLCASRDGVRETQYFGPGTRLLVL.

The CDR3 here is CASSKGGRANNEQFF. Here the CDR3 DNA reads TGTGCCAGCAGCAAAGGCGGGAGGGCAAACAATGAGCAGTTCTTC. The chain uses TRBV7-6 and TRBJ2-1; 9 bases align to TRBD2. The V gene's germline CDR1 is SGHVS and CDR2 FNYEAQ. V lost 5 bases to trimming and J lost 5 bases; unmatched junction nucleotides: 7. This CDR3 has 15 residues.

This clone was picked up a small number of times. The V call is TRBV5-4, the J call TRBJ1-1; D is undetermined. The V end lost 0 bases, the J end lost 3 bases, and 12 bases lay between the germline ends. CDR3 length: 15 residues. Germline V gives CDR1 SGHNT, CDR2 YYREEE (reference sequence). The CDR3 DNA reads TGTGCCAGCAGCTTGGCCCCGGGATCCTACACTGAAGCTTTCTTT. Its protein product is CASSLAPGSYTEAFF.

The CDR3 region is CASSLAGNTGELFF. Here the CDR3 DNA reads TGTGCCAGCAGTCTAGCGGGGAACACCGGGGAGCTGTTTTTT. This chain links TRBV6-1 with TRBJ2-2; the match to TRBD2 covers 8 bases. Germline V CDR1 and CDR2: MNHNS, SASEGT. The junction had 0 bases not matched to a gene; V was cut back by 5 bases and J by 1 base. This CDR3 contains 14 residues.

A few counts support this clone. The rearrangement links TRBV2 to TRBJ2-5; perhaps TRBD1 as D (5 bases). The germline CDR1 and CDR2 sequences are SNHLY and FYNNEI. The CDR3 consists of 12 residues. V lost 8 bases and J lost 5, with 12 bases in between. The CDR3 here is CASGASGETQYF. In nucleotides, the CDR3 is TGTGCCAGCGGGGCTAGTGGGGAGACCCAGTACTTC.

The chain recombines TRBV6-1 with TRBJ1-5; D is uncertain. CDR1 is MNHNS and CDR2 is SASEGT in the germline V gene. The CDR3 is made up of 15 amino acids. The ends were cut back, 5 bases at V and 6 bases at J, with 17 bases in the middle. CDR3 amino acids: CASSSLTGFGQPQHF. As DNA, the CDR3 is TGTGCCAGCAGTTCCCTGACGGGGTTCGGTCAGCCCCAGCATTTT.

The chain is built from TRBV25-1 and TRBJ2-5, with TRBD2 as a possible D gene (6 bases). The CDR3 consists of 15 residues. The V and J ends lost 1 base and 4 bases respectively, with 13 bases between them. Looked up from germline, CDR1 is MGHDK and CDR2 is SYGVNS. CDR3 sequence (DNA): TGTGCCAGCAGTGAATCCGACCGGGGGAGAGAGACCCAGTACTTC. Encoded protein: CASSESDRGRETQYF.

This chain joins TRBV7-9 and TRBJ1-3, with D unclear. Germline CDR1 and CDR2: SEHNR and FQNEAQ (reference sequence). This CDR3 comprises 17 residues. V was trimmed by 5 bases and J by 0 bases, leaving 17 bases between them. The CDR3, as DNA: TGTGCCAGCAGCCCCCGGGAGGCCGCCAGCTCTGGAAACACCATATATTTT. It specifies CASSPREAASSGNTIYF.